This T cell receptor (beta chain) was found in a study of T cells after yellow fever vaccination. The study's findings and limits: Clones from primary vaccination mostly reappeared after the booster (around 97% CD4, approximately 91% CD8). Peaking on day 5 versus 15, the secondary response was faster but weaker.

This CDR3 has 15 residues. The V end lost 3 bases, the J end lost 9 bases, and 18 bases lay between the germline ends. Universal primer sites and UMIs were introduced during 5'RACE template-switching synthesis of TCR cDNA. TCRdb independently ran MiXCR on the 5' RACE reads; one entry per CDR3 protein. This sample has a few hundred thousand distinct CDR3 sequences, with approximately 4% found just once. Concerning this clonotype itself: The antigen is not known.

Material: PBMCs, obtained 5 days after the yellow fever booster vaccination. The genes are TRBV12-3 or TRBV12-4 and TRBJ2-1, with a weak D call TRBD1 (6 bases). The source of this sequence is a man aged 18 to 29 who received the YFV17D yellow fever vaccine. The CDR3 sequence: CASSFLKGVEGEQFF. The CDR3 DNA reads TGTGCCAGCAGTTTTTTAAAGGGGGTTGAGGGTGAGCAGTTCTTC.